This T cell receptor (beta chain) was captured by sequencing in a study of monozygotic twins with inflammatory bowel disease. Study results and limitations: Fewer shared clonotypes with others were found in IBD patients than in healthy twins, especially with disease activity. No difference was seen in repertoire similarity between concordant and discordant twins, possibly from limited power.

The CDR3 is 16 residues long. Germline CDR1 is SGHVS and CDR2 is FQNEAQ. On this clonotype: Its antigen is still unknown.

Generation of cDNA took place in eight separate reactions per sample. A template switching step added UMIs, each with a 6-nucleotide sample barcode. Each CDR3 protein gets one entry in TCRdb, which reprocessed the 5' RACE reads and gives no DNA. The listing contains approximately 200,000 distinct CDR3 sequences. The sequence was collected from a human donor with ulcerative colitis or Crohn's disease, or a healthy co-twin of an affected twin (not recorded which). Sequencing used blood. This sequence joins TRBV7-8 and TRBJ2-2; TCRdb's assignment of TRBD2 cannot be checked, as there is no DNA. This chain's CDR3 is CASSRGGLGGTGELFF.